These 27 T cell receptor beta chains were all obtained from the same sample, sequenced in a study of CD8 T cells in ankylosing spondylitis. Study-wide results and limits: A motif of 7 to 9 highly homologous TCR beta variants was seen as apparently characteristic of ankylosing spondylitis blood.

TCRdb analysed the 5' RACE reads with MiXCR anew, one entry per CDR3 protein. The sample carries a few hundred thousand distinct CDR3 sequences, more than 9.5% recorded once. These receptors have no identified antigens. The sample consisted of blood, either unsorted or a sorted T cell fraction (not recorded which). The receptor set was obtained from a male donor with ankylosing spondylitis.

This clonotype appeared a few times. The CDR3: CASSWETEFYEQYF. Written as DNA, the CDR3 is TGCGCCAGCAGCTGGGAGACCGAATTCTACGAGCAGTACTTC. V and J are TRBV5-1 and TRBJ2-7, with D maybe TRBD2 (5 bases). V dropped 3 bases and J dropped 3 bases, with 13 bases sitting between them. Germline V gene sequence: CDR1 SGHRS, CDR2 YFSETQ. This CDR3 comprises 14 residues.

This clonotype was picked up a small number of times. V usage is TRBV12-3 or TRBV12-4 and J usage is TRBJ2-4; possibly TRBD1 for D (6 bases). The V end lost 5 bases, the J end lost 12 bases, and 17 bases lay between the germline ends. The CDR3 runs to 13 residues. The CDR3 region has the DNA TGTGCCAGCAGTCCCGGGACATTTAATTCTCAGTACTTC. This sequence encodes CASSPGTFNSQYF.

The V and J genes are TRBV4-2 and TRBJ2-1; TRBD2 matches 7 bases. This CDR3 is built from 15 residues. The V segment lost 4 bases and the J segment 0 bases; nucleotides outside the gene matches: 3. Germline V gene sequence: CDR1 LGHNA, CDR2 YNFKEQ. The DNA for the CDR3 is TGTGCCAGCAGCCCGCGGGGGACCTCCTACAATGAGCAGTTCTTC. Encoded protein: CASSPRGTSYNEQFF.

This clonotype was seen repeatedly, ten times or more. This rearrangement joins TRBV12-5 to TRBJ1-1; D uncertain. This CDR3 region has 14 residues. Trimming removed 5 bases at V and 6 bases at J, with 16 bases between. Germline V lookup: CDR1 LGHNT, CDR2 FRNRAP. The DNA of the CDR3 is TGTGCTAGTGGTACTCGGTGGGGATCCGCTGAAGCTTTCTTT. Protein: CASGTRWGSAEAFF.

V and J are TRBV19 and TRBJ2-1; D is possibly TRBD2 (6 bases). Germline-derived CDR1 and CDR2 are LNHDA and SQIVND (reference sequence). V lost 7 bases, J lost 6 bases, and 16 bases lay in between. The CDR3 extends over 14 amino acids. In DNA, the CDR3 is TGTGCCAGTAACCCGCCGGGAGTAGTCAATGAGCAGTTCTTC. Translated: CASNPPGVVNEQFF.

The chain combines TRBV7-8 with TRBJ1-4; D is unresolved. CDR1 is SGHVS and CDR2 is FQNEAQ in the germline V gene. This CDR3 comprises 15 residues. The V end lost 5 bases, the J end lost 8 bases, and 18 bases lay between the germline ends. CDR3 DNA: TGTGCCAGCAGCCCCCAATTAATGGGTTGGGAAAAACTGTTTTTT. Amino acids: CASSPQLMGWEKLFF.

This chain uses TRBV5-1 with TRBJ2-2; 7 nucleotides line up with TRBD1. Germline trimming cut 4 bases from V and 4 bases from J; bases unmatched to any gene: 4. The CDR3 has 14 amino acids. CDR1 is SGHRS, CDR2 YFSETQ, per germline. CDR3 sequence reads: CASSNTGVTGELFF. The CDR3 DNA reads TGCGCCAGCAGCAATACAGGGGTCACCGGGGAGCTGTTTTTT.

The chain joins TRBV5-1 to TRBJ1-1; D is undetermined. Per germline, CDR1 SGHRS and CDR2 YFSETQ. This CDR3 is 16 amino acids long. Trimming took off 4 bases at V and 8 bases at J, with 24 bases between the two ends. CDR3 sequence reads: CASSLGGIRVETEAFF. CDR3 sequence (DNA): TGCGCCAGCAGCCTCGGCGGGATAAGGGTTGAAACAGAAGCTTTCTTT.

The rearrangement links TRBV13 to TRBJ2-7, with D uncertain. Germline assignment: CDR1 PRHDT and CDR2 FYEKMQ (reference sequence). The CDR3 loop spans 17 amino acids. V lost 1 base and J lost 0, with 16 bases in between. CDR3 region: CASSLERWQTLSYEQYV. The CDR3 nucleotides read TGTGCCAGCAGCTTAGAACGTTGGCAGACACTCTCCTACGAGCAGTACGTC.

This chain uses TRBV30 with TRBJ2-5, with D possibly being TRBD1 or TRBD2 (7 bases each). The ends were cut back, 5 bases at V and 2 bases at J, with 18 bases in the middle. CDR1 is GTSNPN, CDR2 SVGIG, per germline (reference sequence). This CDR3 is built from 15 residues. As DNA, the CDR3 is TGTGCCTGGGGGAGAGGGGGCGGGAGACAAGAGACCCAGTACTTC. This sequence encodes CAWGRGGGRQETQYF.

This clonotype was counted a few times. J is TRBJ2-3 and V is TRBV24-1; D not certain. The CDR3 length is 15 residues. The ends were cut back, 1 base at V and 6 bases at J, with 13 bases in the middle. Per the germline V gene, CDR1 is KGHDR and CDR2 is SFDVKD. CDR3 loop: CATSDFDKARDTQYF. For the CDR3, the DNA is TGTGCCACCAGTGATTTCGATAAGGCTCGGGATACGCAGTATTTT.

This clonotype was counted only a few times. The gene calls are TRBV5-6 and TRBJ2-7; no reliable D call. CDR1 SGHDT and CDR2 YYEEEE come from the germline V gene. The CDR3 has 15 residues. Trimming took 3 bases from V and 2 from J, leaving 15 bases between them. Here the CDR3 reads CASSSFQSETYEQYF. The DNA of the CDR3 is TGTGCCAGCAGCTCCTTCCAGAGTGAGACCTACGAGCAGTACTTC.

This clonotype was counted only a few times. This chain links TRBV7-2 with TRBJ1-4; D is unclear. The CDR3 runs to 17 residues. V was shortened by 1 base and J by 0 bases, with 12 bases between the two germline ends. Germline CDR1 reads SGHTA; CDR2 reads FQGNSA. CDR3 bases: TGTGCCAGCAGCTTAGTTGGCGCACGTGCAACTAATGAAAAACTGTTTTTT. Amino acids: CASSLVGARATNEKLFF. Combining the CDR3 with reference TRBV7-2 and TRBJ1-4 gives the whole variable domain GAGVSQSPSNKVTEKGKDVELRCDPISGHTALYWYRQSLGQGLEFLIYFQGNSAPDKSGLPSDRFSAERTGGSVSTLTIQRTQQEDSAVYLCASSLVGARATNEKLFFGSGTQLSVL.

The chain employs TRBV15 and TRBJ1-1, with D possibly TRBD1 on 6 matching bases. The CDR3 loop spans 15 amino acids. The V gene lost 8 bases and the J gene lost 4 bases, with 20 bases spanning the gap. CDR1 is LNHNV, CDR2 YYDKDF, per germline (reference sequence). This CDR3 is CATRGGAGVGTEAFF. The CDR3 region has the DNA TGTGCCACCCGCGGGGGGGCAGGGGTTGGCACTGAAGCTTTCTTT.

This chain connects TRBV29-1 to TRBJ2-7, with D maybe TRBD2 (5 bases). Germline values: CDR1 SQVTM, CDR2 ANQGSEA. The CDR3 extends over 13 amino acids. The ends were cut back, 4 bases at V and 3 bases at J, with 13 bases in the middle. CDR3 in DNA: TGCAGCGTTGCGGACGGGATTAACTACGAGCAGTACTTC. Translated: CSVADGINYEQYF.

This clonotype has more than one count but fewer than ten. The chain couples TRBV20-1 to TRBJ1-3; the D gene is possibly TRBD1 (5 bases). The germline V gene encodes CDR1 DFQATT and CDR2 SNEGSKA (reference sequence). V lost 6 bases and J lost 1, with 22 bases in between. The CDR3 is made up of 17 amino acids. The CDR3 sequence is CSAQYFRERFSGNTIYF. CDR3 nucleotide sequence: TGCAGTGCCCAATACTTCAGGGAGAGGTTTTCTGGAAACACCATATATTTT.

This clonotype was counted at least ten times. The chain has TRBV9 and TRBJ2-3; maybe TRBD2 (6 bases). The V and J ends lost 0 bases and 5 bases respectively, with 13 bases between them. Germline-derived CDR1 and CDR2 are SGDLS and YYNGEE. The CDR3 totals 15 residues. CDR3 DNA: TGTGCCAGCAGCGTAGTACGATCAGCGGGAGATACGCAGTATTTT. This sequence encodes CASSVVRSAGDTQYF.

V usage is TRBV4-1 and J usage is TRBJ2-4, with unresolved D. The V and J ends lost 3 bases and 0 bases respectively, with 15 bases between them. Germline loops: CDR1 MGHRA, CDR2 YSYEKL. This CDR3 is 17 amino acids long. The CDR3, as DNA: TGCGCCAGCAGCCATTTGCTCGGACCCCTAGCCAAAAACATTCAGTACTTC. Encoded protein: CASSHLLGPLAKNIQYF.

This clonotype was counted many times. The CDR3 loop reads CASSLGGANNSPLHF. CDR3 in DNA: TGTGCCAGCAGTTTGGGAGGGGCTAATAATTCACCCCTCCACTTT. This chain uses TRBV12-3 or TRBV12-4 with TRBJ1-6; possible D gene TRBD1, 5 bases. The CDR3 is 15 residues long. V lost 3 bases to trimming and J lost 5 bases, with 11 bases between them.

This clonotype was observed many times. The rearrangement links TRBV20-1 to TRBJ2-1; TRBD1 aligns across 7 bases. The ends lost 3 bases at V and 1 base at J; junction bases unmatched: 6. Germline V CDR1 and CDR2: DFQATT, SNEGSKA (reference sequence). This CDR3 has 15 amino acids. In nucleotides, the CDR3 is TGCAGTGCTAGTGGGCCAGGGGGATCCTACAATGAGCAGTTCTTC. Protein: CSASGPGGSYNEQFF.

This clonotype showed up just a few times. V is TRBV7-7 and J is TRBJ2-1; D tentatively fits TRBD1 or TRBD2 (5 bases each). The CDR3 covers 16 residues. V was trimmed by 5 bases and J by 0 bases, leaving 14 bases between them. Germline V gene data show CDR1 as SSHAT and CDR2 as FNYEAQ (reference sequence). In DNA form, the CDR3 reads TGTGCCAGCAGCGTCGGGACGCCGAGCTCCTACAATGAGCAGTTCTTC. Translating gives CASSVGTPSSYNEQFF.

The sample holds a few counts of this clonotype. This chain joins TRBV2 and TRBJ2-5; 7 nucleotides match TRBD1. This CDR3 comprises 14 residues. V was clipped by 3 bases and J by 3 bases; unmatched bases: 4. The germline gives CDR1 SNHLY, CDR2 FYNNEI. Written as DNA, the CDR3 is TGTGCCAGCAGTGATTCAGGGGGTGAAGAGACCCAGTACTTC. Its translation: CASSDSGGEETQYF. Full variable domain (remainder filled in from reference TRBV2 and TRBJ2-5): EPEVTQTPSHQVTQMGQEVILRCVPISNHLYFYWYRQILGQKVEFLVSFYNNEISEKSEIFDDQFSVERPDGSNFTLKIRSTKLEDSAMYFCASSDSGGEETQYFGPGTRLLVL.

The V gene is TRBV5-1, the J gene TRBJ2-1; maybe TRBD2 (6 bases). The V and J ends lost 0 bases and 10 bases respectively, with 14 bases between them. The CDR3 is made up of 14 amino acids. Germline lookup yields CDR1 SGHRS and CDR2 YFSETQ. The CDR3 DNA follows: TGCGCCAGCAGCTTGGGGGTTGGGGGAGGAGAGCAGTTCTTC. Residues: CASSLGVGGGEQFF. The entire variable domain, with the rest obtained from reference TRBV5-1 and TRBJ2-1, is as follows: KAGVTQTPRYLIKTRGQQVTLSCSPISGHRSVSWYQQTPGQGLQFLFEYFSETQRNKGNFPGRFSGRQFSNSRSEMNVSTLELGDSALYLCASSLGVGGGEQFFGPGTRLTVL.

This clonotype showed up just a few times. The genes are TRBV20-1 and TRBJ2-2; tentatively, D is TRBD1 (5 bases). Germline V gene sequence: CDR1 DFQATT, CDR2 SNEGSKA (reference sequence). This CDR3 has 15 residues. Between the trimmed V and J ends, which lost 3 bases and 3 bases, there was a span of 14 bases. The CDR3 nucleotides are TGCAGTGCTAGGCCGCGGCAGGGTTACACCGGGGAGCTGTTTTTT. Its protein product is CSARPRQGYTGELFF.

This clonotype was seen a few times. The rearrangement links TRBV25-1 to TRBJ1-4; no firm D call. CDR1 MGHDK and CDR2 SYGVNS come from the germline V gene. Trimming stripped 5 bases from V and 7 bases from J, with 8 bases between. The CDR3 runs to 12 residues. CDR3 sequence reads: CASSSGSEKLFF. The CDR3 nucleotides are TGTGCCAGCAGTTCTGGGAGTGAAAAACTGTTTTTT.

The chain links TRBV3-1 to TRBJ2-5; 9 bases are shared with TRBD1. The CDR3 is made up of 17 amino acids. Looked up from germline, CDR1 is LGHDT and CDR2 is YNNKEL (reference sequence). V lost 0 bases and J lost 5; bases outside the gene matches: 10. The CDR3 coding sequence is TGTGCCAGCAGCCAAGACCCCCACAACAGGGGGCGGGAGACCCAGTACTTC. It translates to CASSQDPHNRGRETQYF.

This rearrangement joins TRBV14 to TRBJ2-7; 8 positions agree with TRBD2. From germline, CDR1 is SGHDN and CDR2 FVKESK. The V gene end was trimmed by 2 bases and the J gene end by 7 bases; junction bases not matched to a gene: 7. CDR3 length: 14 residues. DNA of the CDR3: TGTGCCAGCAGCCAACGGGGGGGAGGAAGGGAGCAGTACTTC. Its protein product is CASSQRGGGREQYF.